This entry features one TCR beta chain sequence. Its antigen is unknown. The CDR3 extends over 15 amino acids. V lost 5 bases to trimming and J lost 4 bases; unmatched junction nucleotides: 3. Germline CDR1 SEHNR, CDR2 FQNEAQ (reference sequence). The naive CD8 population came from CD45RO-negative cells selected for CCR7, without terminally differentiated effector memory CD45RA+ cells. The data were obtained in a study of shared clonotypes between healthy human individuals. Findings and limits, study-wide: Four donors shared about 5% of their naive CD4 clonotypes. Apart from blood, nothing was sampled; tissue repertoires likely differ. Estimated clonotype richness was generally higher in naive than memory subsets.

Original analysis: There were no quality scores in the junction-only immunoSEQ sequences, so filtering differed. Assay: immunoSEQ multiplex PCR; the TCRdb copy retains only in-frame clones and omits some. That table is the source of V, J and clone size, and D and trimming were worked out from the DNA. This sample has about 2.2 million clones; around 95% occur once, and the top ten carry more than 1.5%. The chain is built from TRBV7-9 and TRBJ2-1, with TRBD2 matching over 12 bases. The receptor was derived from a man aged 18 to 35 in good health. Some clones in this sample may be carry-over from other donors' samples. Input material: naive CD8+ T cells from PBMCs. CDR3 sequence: CASSHGLAGYNEQFF. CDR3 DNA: TGTGCCAGCAGCCATGGACTAGCGGGATACAATGAGCAGTTCTTC.